The source of this T cell receptor beta chain is a study of cytomegalovirus exposure and HLA in healthy donors. Study details: Assignment to the Caucasian-associated ancestry cluster applied to more than 75% of the approximately 400 genotyped donors.

Primers: 60 Vbeta forward and 13 Jbeta reverse. Libraries were prepared by immunoSEQ multiplex PCR; TCRdb keeps only in-frame clonotypes and omits some of them. The sample has approximately 170,000 clones; roughly 80% are singletons. Donors sampled were nominally healthy, though unrecorded immune exposures were likely. This clone was picked up a small number of times. The receptor comes from a male donor in good health and CMV-seronegative. The sequenced sample was PBMCs.

CDR3 region: CASSQGTTYEQYF. The CDR3 DNA is TGTGCCAGCAGCCAAGGGACTACATACGAGCAGTACTTC. The gene calls are TRBV6-5 and TRBJ2-7, with TRBD2 matching over 7 bases. CDR1 is MNHEY, CDR2 SVGAGI, per germline. The CDR3 totals 13 residues. V gave up 6 bases and J gave up 4 bases; unmatched junction bases: 6.